A single sample is the source of the 3 T cell receptor beta chains below, sequenced in a study of cytomegalovirus exposure and HLA in healthy donors. Primers for the PCR totalled 60 Vbeta and 13 Jbeta. Using immunoSEQ multiplex PCR, the repertoire was profiled, and TCRdb retains in-frame clones only, with some absent. The profile shows some 50,000 clones, around three quarters of them singletons. The sequenced material came from PBMCs. All receptors derive from a woman in her forties or fifties in good health and CMV-seropositive.

This chain connects TRBV5-4 to TRBJ1-6; 9 bases line up with TRBD1. Germline CDR1 SGHNT, CDR2 YYREEE (reference sequence). V shed 4 bases, J shed 0 bases, and the junction held 11 bases outside the gene matches. CDR3 length equals 19 residues. CDR3 amino acids: CASSIRGQGTGSYNSPLHF. CDR3 DNA: TGTGCCAGCAGCATACGGGGACAGGGTACAGGCTCCTATAATTCACCCCTCCACTTT.

This clone was picked up a small number of times. V is TRBV10-3 and J is TRBJ1-3; D gene ambiguous. Per germline, CDR1 ENHRY and CDR2 SYGVKD. The length of the CDR3 is 14 residues. V was cut by 2 bases and J by 0 bases, with 5 bases left in between. CDR3 DNA sequence: TGTGCCATCAGTGAGGGAGGCTCTGGAAACACCATATATTTT. Encoded protein: CAISEGGSGNTIYF.

The J gene is TRBJ1-2, the V gene TRBV15; 7 bases fit TRBD1. CDR3 size: 14 residues. Germline V gene data show CDR1 as LNHNV and CDR2 as YYDKDF (reference sequence). V dropped 1 base and J dropped 5; count of bases not matched to a gene: 4. CDR3 protein: CATSRAGQAYGYTF. CDR3 nucleotide sequence: TGTGCCACCAGCAGAGCCGGACAGGCGTATGGCTACACCTTC.